These 20 T cell receptor beta chains share one sample of origin, sequenced in a study of human T cells and chemical hapten exposure. As for time point: patch test 3, about 24 weeks after DPC sensitization. Regarding treatment: therapeutic diphenylcyclopropenone sensitization with weekly scalp DPC. TCRdb redid the calling of the RACE reads with MiXCR, one entry per CDR3 protein. Altogether 80,000 to 100,000 distinct CDR3 sequences are present, around 25% being singletons, with the ten largest covering about 9.4%. Sequencing used whole blood, obtained in connection with sensitization to the hapten diphenylcyclopropenone (DPC). Source of these receptors: a man in his forties or fifties with alopecia areata. Some clones in this sample may be carry-over from other donors' samples.

The chain has TRBV28 and TRBJ2-7; D gene unclear. The CDR3 is 12 residues long. V lost 6 bases and J lost 7, with 13 bases in between. From germline, CDR1 is MDHEN and CDR2 SYDVKM. CDR3 nucleotides: TGTGCCAGCAGGTGGATTGCTGGGGAGCAGTACTTC. Protein: CASRWIAGEQYF.

This clonotype was picked up a small number of times. The V and J genes are TRBV20-1 and TRBJ2-3; TRBD2 aligns across 12 bases. This CDR3 has 12 residues. Germline values: CDR1 DFQATT, CDR2 SNEGSKA (reference sequence). The CDR3, as DNA: TGCCGCGGGACTAGCGGGACAGATACGCAGTATTTT. Its translation: CRGTSGTDTQYF.

V is TRBV20-1 and J is TRBJ1-4; 9 bases map to TRBD1. V shed 6 bases, J shed 4 bases, and the junction held 3 bases outside the gene matches. The germline CDR1 and CDR2 sequences are DFQATT and SNEGSKA (reference sequence). The CDR3 runs to 13 residues. The CDR3 DNA reads as TGCAGTGCAGGGACAGGGCATAATGAAAAACTGTTTTTT. Translation: CSAGTGHNEKLFF.

V usage is TRBV6-5 and J usage is TRBJ1-3; D unresolved. The CDR3 has 12 residues. Per germline, CDR1 MNHEY and CDR2 SVGAGI. CDR3 in amino acids: CGRRNSGNTIYF. The CDR3 DNA sequence: TGTGGGAGGAGGAACTCTGGAAACACCATATATTTT.

As regards this clonotype: A read error may account for a junction end that differs from germline. The chain couples TRBV23-1 to TRBJ1-2; 7 positions match TRBD1. TRBV23-1 is recorded as an ORF, its role being uncertain. The CDR3 extends over 14 amino acids. The CDR3 region is CASSGAGTARGKAF. The CDR3 DNA reads TGCGCCAGCAGTGGAGCCGGGACAGCCAGAGGGAAGGCCTTC.

This clonotype was counted a few times. The chain has TRBV28 and TRBJ2-4; the D call may be TRBD1 or TRBD2 (5 bases each). V was clipped by 3 bases and J by 3 bases, with 12 bases between them. The CDR3 spans 15 residues. The germline V gene has CDR1 MDHEN and CDR2 SYDVKM. The CDR3, as DNA: TGTGCCAGCAGTTTGTCTGGGGGTCTCAAAAACATTCAGTACTTC. Translation: CASSLSGGLKNIQYF.

This clonotype appeared a few times. CDR3 coding DNA: TGTGCCAGCTCACCCGCTGACGGAAACTATGGCTACACCTTC. Amino acid sequence: CASSPADGNYGYTF. The chain has TRBV18 and TRBJ1-2; D not certain. The V gene's germline CDR1 is KGHSH and CDR2 LQKENI. This CDR3 is built from 14 residues. Trimming removed 3 bases at V and 2 bases at J, with 10 bases between.

The CDR3 reads CASSLSPSGTGTDTQYF. DNA of the CDR3: TGTGCCAGCAGTTTATCACCCTCCGGGACAGGCACAGATACGCAGTATTTT. This chain uses TRBV27 with TRBJ2-3; 7 bases line up with TRBD1. The germline gives CDR1 MNHEY, CDR2 SMNVEV (reference sequence). This CDR3 is 17 amino acids long. Losses at the gene ends were 0 bases for V and 1 base for J; bases not matched to a gene: 7.

This CDR3 is CASSSAGGHSYNEQFF. In nucleotides, the CDR3 is TGCGCCAGCAGCTCGGCGGGGGGACACTCCTACAATGAGCAGTTCTTC. The chain joins TRBV5-1 to TRBJ2-1; 8 positions agree with TRBD2. Germline loops: CDR1 SGHRS, CDR2 YFSETQ. V was pared by 3 bases and J by 0 bases, with 5 bases of the junction left unmatched. CDR3 length: 16 amino acids.

The rearrangement joins TRBV28 to TRBJ2-1; TRBD2 aligns across 10 bases. The germline gives CDR1 MDHEN, CDR2 SYDVKM. This CDR3 is built from 16 residues. Losses at the gene ends were 4 bases for V and 7 bases for J; bases not matched to a gene: 10. In nucleotides, the CDR3 is TGTGCCAGCAGTTCGCCAAGCGGGAGGGCCAGGAATGAGCAGTTCTTC. This sequence encodes CASSSPSGRARNEQFF.

The chain carries TRBV28 and TRBJ2-3, with 10 bases identical to TRBD2. The J segment lost 0 bases and the V segment lost 7 bases, leaving 10 bases of the junction unmatched. In germline, CDR1 is MDHEN, CDR2 SYDVKM. The CDR3 extends over 17 amino acids. The CDR3 here is CASTFDGLAVSTDTQYF. CDR3 sequence (DNA): TGTGCCAGCACCTTCGACGGACTAGCGGTGAGCACAGATACGCAGTATTTT.

The chain combines TRBV28 with TRBJ1-1; 9 bases align to TRBD1. This CDR3 is 13 amino acids long. Unmatched junction bases numbered 3, after V lost 6 bases and J lost 4 bases. Germline V gene lookup returns CDR1 MDHEN and CDR2 SYDVKM. CDR3 DNA sequence: TGTGCCAGCAGCCGGGGACAGGGCACTGAAGCTTTCTTT. Its translation: CASSRGQGTEAFF.

The chain joins TRBV12-3 or TRBV12-4 to TRBJ1-4; unclear D gene. With 1 base removed from V and 10 bases from J, the gap between germline ends came to 16 bases. The CDR3 has 15 residues. In DNA form, the CDR3 reads TGTGCCAGCAGTTTAGGCGGCAGCCTGGGTGGAAAACTGTTTTTT. Amino acids: CASSLGGSLGGKLFF.

The V and J genes are TRBV5-1 and TRBJ1-1; 8 bases fit TRBD1. Per germline, CDR1 SGHRS and CDR2 YFSETQ. V lost 4 bases, J lost 4 bases, and 9 bases stayed unmatched. The CDR3 runs to 15 residues. CDR3 sequence (DNA): TGCGCCAGCAGCCCCGGACAGGGTTGGGGCACTGAAGCTTTCTTT. It is translated as CASSPGQGWGTEAFF.

This clonotype came up a few times. This chain links TRBV28 with TRBJ1-1; 9 nucleotides line up with TRBD1. The CDR3 is 16 residues long. Germline assignment: CDR1 MDHEN and CDR2 SYDVKM. With V trimmed by 4 bases and J by 3 bases, 9 bases remained unmatched. The CDR3: CASSSRTGERDTEAFF. The CDR3 DNA reads as TGTGCCAGCAGTTCAAGGACAGGGGAGAGGGACACTGAAGCTTTCTTT. The whole variable domain, remainder taken from reference TRBV28 and TRBJ1-1, is DVKVTQSSRYLVKRTGEKVFLECVQDMDHENMFWYRQDPGLGLRLIYFSYDVKMKEKGDIPEGYSVSREKKERFSLILESASTNQTSMYLCASSSRTGERDTEAFFGQGTRLTVV.

This clonotype has a handful of counts. The chain employs TRBV5-1 and TRBJ2-3; perhaps D is TRBD1 or TRBD2 (5 bases each). The germline V and J ends were trimmed by 5 bases and 2 bases, with 12 bases remaining between them. CDR3 length equals 14 residues. CDR1 is SGHRS, CDR2 YFSETQ, per germline. Here the CDR3 reads CASRAGTYTDTQYF. The CDR3 bases are TGCGCCAGCAGGGCCGGGACGTACACAGATACGCAGTATTTT.

This clonotype came up a few times. The chain has TRBV7-2 and TRBJ2-2, with 7 bases fitting TRBD1. The CDR3 contains 15 residues. V lost 5 bases, J lost 5 bases, and 8 bases stayed unmatched. Germline V CDR1 and CDR2: SGHTA, FQGNSA. CDR3 loop: CASSPDRVGTGELFF. CDR3 coding DNA: TGTGCCAGCAGCCCAGACAGGGTAGGAACCGGGGAGCTGTTTTTT. Variable domain in full (rest from reference TRBV7-2 and TRBJ2-2): GAGVSQSPSNKVTEKGKDVELRCDPISGHTALYWYRQSLGQGLEFLIYFQGNSAPDKSGLPSDRFSAERTGGSVSTLTIQRTQQEDSAVYLCASSPDRVGTGELFFGEGSRLTVL.

This clonotype was counted only a few times. This chain uses TRBV3-1 with TRBJ2-1; 9 bases match TRBD2. Germline loops: CDR1 LGHDT, CDR2 YNNKEL (reference sequence). The V gene end was trimmed by 1 base and the J gene end by 10 bases; junction bases not matched to a gene: 11. The CDR3 sequence is 16 residues long. This chain's CDR3 is CASSQARLAGTVEQFF. CDR3 in DNA: TGTGCCAGCAGCCAAGCCCGGCTAGCGGGGACGGTAGAGCAGTTCTTC.

This chain connects TRBV18 to TRBJ2-3, with TRBD1 matching 7 bases. With V trimmed by 6 bases and J by 2 bases, 5 bases remained unmatched. From germline, CDR1 is KGHSH and CDR2 LQKENI. This CDR3 spans 14 amino acids. CDR3 residues: CASSTTGITDTQYF. In DNA, the CDR3 is TGTGCCAGCTCTACGACAGGGATCACAGATACGCAGTATTTT.

The chain couples TRBV12-3 or TRBV12-4 to TRBJ1-2; unclear D gene. CDR3 size: 14 residues. The V gene lost 0 bases and the J gene lost 8 bases, with 13 bases spanning the gap. The CDR3 region has the DNA TGTGCCAGCAGTTTAGCGGGGTCCCCTCGGGGCTACACCTTC. This encodes CASSLAGSPRGYTF.